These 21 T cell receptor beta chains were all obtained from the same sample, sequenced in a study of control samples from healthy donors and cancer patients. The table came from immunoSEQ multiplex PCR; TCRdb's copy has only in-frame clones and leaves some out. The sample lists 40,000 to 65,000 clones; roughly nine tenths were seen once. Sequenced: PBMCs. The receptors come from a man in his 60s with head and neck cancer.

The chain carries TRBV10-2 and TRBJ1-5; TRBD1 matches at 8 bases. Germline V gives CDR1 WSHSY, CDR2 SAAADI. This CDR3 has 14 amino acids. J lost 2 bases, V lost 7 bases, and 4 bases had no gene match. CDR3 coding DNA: TGCGCCAGCACCCAGACAGGGGGCAATCAGCCCCAGCATTTT. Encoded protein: CASTQTGGNQPQHF.

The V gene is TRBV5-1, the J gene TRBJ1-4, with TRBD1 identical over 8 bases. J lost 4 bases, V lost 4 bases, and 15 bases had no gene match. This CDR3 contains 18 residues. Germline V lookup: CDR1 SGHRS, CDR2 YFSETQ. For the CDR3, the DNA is TGCGCCAGCAGCCCCGCAAGGACAGGGCATGGGAGTAATGAAAAACTGTTTTTT. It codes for CASSPARTGHGSNEKLFF.

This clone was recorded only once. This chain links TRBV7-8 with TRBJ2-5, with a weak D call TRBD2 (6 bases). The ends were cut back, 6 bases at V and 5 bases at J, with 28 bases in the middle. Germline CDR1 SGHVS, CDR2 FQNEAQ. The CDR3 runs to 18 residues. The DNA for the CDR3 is TGTGCCAGCAGAATTCCGGGACTTGCTTTTGGCCCCTTTGAGACCCAGTACTTC. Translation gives CASRIPGLAFGPFETQYF.

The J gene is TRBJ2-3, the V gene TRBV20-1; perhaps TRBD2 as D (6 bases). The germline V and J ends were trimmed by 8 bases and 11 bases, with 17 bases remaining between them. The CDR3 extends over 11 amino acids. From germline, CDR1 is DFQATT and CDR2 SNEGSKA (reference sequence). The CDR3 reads CSLWRGSMQYF. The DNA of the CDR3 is TGCAGTCTCTGGAGGGGCAGCATGCAGTATTTT.

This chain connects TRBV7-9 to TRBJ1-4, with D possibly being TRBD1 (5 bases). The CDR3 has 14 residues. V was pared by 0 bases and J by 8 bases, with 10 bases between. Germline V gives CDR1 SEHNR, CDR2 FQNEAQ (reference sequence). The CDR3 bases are TGTGCCAGCAGCTTAGCCAGGGATGGCGAAAAACTGTTTTTT. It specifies CASSLARDGEKLFF. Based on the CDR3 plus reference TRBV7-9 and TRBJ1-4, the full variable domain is DTGVSQNPRHKITKRGQNVTFRCDPISEHNRLYWYRQTLGQGPEFLTYFQNEAQLEKSRLLSDRFSAERPKGSFSTLEIQRTEQGDSAMYLCASSLARDGEKLFFGSGTQLSVL.

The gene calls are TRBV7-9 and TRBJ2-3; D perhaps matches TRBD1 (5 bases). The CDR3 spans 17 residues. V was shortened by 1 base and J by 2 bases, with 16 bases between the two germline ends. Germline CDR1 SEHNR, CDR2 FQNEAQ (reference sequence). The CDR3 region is CASSLVIGQGHTDTQYF. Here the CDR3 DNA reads TGTGCCAGCAGCTTAGTAATCGGTCAGGGCCACACAGATACGCAGTATTTT.

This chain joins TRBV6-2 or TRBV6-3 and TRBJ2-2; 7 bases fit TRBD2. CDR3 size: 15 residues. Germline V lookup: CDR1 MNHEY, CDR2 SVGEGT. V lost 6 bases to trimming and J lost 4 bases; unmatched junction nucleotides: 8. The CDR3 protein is CASSPNGGITGELFF. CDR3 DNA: TGTGCCAGCAGCCCGAACGGGGGGATCACCGGGGAGCTGTTTTTT.

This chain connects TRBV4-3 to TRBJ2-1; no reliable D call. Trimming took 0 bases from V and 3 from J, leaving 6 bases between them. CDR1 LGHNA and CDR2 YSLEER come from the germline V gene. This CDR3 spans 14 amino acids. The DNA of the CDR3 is TGCGCCAGCAGCCAAGAGACCAACTACAATGAGCAGTTCTTC. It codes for CASSQETNYNEQFF.

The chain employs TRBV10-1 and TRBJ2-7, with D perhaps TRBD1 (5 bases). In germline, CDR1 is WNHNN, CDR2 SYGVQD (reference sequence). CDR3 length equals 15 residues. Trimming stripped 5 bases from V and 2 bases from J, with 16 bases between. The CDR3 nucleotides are TGCGCCAGCAGTAAAACAGGAACTGAGGCCTACGAGCAGTACTTC. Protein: CASSKTGTEAYEQYF.

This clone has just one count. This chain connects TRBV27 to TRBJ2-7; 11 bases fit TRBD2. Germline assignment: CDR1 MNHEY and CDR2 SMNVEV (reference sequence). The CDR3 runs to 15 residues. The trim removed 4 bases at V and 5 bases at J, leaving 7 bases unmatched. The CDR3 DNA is TGTGCCAGCAGTTCTTTAGCGGGAGGGCCCCACGAGCAGTACTTC. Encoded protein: CASSSLAGGPHEQYF.

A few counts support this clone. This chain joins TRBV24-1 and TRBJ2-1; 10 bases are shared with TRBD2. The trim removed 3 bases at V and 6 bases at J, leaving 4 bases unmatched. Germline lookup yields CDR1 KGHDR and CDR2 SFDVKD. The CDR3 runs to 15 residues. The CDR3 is CATSDGLAGANEQFF. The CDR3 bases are TGTGCCACCAGTGATGGGCTAGCGGGGGCCAATGAGCAGTTCTTC.

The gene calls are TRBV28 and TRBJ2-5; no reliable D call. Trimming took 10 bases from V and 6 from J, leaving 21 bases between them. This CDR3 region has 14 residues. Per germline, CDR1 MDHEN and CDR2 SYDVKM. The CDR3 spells CAIGPPGSVKTQYF. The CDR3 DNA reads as TGTGCCATCGGACCCCCCGGATCAGTAAAGACCCAGTACTTC.

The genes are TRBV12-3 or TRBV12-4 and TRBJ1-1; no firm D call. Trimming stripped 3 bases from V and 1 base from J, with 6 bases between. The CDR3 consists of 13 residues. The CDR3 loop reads CASSFSENTEAFF. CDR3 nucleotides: TGTGCCAGCAGTTTTTCAGAGAACACTGAAGCTTTCTTT.

In DNA, the CDR3 is TGTGCCAGCAGCTTACAGGGATATCAGCCCCAGCATTTT. It specifies CASSLQGYQPQHF. The gene calls are TRBV5-6 and TRBJ1-5, with a weak D call TRBD1 (6 bases). Trimming stripped 2 bases from V and 5 bases from J, with 8 bases between. Germline V gene lookup returns CDR1 SGHDT and CDR2 YYEEEE. The CDR3 spans 13 residues.

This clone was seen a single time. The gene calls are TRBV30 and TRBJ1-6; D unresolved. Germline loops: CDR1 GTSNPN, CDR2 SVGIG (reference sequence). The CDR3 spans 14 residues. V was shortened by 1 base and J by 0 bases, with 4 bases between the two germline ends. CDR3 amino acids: CAWSGSSYNSPLHF. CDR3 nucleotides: TGTGCCTGGAGTGGGAGCTCCTATAATTCACCCCTCCACTTT.

CDR3 sequence reads: CASSEKVSWQGDEAFF. The CDR3 coding sequence is TGTGCCAGCAGTGAAAAGGTTTCCTGGCAGGGCGATGAAGCTTTCTTT. V gene TRBV2 combines with J gene TRBJ1-1; D is possibly TRBD1 (5 bases). The germline gives CDR1 SNHLY, CDR2 FYNNEI. Between the trimmed V and J ends, which lost 2 bases and 7 bases, there was a span of 20 bases. The CDR3 runs to 16 residues.

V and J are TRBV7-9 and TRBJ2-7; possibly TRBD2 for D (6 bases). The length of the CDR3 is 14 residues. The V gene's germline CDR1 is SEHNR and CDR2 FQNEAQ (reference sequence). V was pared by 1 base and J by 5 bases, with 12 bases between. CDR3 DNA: TGTGCCAGCAGCTTAGTTCGGGGGAGCAACGAGCAGTACTTC. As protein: CASSLVRGSNEQYF.

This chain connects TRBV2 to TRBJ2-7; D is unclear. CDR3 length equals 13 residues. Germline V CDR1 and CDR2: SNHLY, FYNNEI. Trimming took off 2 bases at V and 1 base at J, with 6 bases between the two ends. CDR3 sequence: CASSEYSSYEQYF. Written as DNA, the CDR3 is TGTGCCAGCAGTGAATACAGTTCCTACGAGCAGTACTTC.

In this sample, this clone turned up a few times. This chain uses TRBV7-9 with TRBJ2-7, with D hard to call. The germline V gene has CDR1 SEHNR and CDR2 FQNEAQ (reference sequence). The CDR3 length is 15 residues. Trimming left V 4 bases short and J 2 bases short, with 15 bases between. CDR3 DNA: TGTGCCAGCAGCTCCGTCTCTTTTGATCCCTACGAGCAGTACTTC. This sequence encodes CASSSVSFDPYEQYF.

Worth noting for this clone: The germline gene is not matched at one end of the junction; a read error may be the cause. CDR3 protein: CASSMTGDPSDF. CDR3 bases: TGTGCCAGCAGTATGACAGGGGATCCATCAGACTTC. The gene calls are TRBV12-3 or TRBV12-4 and TRBJ1-2; 8 nucleotides agree with TRBD1. This CDR3 region has 12 residues.

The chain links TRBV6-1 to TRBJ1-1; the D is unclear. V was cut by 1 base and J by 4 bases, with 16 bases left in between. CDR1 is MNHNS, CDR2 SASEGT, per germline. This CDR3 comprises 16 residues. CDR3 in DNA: TGTGCCAGCAGTGAAGTTATAGGCAGACTATCCACTGAAGCTTTCTTT. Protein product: CASSEVIGRLSTEAFF.